The following is a T cell receptor (beta chain) sequence with its context. The sample originates from a study of blood T cell repertoires in COVID-19. On the study more broadly: Acute and convalescent COVID-19 specimens originated in the United States, Italy and Spain. Nucleic acid was either cDNA or gDNA, and it came from T cells, B-cell-depleted T cells, or PBMCs.

The protocol was immunoSEQ multiplex PCR, while the TCRdb copy is restricted to in-frame clones and leaves out a portion. The sample shows about 200,000 clones, 65% to 90% of them seen only once. The J segment lost 2 bases and the V segment lost 0 bases, leaving 14 bases of the junction unmatched. This CDR3 region has 20 residues. CDR1 and CDR2 from the germline V gene are SGHRS and YFSETQ. J is TRBJ2-3 and V is TRBV5-1, with 11 bases that match TRBD2. The sample comprised peripheral blood. The receptor comes from a human donor in a cohort sampled during active COVID-19. The CDR3 sequence: CASSLAGRASGGTNTDTQYF. CDR3 DNA: TGCGCCAGCAGCTTGGCCGGCAGAGCTAGCGGGGGGACTAACACAGATACGCAGTATTTT.